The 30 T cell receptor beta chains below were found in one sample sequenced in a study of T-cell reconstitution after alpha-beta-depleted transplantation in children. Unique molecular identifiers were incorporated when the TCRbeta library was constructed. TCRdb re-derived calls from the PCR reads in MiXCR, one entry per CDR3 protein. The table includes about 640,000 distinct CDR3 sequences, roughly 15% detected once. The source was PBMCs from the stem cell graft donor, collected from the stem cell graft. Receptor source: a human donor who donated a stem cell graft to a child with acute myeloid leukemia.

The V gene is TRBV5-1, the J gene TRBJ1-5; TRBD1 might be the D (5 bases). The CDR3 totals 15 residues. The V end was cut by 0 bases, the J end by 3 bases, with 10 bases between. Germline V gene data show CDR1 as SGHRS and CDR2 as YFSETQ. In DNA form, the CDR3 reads TGCGCCAGCAGCTTGGTAACAGGTCTCAATCAGCCCCAGCATTTT. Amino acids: CASSLVTGLNQPQHF.

The CDR3 DNA is TGTGCCTGGAGTGTACCGCGAGGGCTGCAGTTTTTT. Protein product: CAWSVPRGLQFF. The chain links TRBV30 to TRBJ1-4; D is undetermined. The CDR3 has 12 amino acids. The germline V gene has CDR1 GTSNPN and CDR2 SVGIG (reference sequence). Trimming took 0 bases from V and 16 from J, leaving 15 bases between them.

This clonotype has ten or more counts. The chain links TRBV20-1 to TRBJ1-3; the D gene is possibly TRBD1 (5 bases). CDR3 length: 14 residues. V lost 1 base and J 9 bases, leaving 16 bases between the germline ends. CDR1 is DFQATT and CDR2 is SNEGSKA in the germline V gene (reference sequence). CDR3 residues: CSARVAQGGGTIYF. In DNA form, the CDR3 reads TGCAGTGCTAGAGTCGCCCAGGGTGGGGGCACCATATATTTT.

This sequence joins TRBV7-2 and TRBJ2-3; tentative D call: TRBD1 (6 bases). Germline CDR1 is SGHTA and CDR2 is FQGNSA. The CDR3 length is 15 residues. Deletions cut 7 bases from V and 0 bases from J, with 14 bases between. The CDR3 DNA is TGTGCCAGCAAAATCCTGGGGGCTAGCACAGATACGCAGTATTTT. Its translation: CASKILGASTDTQYF.

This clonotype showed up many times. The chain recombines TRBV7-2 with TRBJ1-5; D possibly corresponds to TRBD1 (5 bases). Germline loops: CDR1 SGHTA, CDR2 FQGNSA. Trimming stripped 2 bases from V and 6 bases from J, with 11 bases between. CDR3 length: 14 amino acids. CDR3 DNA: TGTGCCAGCAGCTTAAGCGCGGGGGGTCAGCCCCAGCATTTT. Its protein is CASSLSAGGQPQHF.

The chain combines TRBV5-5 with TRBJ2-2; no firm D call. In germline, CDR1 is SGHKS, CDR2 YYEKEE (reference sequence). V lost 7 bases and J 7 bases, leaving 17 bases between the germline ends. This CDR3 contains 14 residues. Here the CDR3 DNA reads TGTGCCAGCCGGTCCAGTTCAACGATCGGGGAGCTGTTTTTT. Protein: CASRSSSTIGELFF.

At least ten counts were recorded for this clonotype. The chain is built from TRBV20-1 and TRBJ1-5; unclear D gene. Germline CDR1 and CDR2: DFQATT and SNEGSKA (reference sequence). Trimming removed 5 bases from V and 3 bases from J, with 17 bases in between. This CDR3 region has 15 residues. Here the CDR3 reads CSALHRGNYNQPQHF. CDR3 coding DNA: TGCAGTGCTTTACACCGTGGGAACTACAATCAGCCCCAGCATTTT.

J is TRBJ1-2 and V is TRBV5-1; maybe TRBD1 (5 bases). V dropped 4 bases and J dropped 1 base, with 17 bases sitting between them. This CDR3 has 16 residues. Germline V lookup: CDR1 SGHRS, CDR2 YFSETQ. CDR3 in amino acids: CASSLTADTFNYGYTF. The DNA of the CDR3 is TGCGCCAGCAGCCTGACCGCGGACACCTTTAACTATGGCTACACCTTC.

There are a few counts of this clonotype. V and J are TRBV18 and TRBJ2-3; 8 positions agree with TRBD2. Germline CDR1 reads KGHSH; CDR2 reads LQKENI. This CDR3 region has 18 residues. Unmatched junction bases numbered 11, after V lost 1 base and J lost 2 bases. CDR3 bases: TGTGCCAGCTCACCACTCCGCGGGGGGTACTTAGACACAGATACGCAGTATTTT. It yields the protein CASSPLRGGYLDTDTQYF.

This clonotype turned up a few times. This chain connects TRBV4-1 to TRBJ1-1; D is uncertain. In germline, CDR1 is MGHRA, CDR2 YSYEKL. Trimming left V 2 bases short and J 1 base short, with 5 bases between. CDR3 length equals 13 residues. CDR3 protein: CASSQRANTEAFF. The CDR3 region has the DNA TGCGCCAGCAGCCAACGCGCGAACACTGAAGCTTTCTTT.

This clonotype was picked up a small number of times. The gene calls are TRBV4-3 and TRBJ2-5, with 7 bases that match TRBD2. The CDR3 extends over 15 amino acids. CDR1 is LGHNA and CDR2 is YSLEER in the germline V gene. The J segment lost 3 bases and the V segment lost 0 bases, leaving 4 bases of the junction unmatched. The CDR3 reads CASSQESSGEETQYF. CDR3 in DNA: TGCGCCAGCAGCCAAGAGTCTAGCGGAGAAGAGACCCAGTACTTC.

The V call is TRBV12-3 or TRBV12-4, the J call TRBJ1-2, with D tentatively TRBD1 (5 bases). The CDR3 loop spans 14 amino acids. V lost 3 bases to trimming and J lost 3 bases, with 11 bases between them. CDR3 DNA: TGTGCCAGCAGTTTCTCGGGGCCCCACTATGGCTACACCTTC. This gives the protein CASSFSGPHYGYTF.

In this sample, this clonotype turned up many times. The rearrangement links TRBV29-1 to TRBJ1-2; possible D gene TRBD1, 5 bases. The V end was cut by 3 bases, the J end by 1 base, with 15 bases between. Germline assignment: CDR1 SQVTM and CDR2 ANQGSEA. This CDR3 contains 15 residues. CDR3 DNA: TGCAGCGTTGATTTGAGGCAGGGAGTTAACTATGGCTACACCTTC. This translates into CSVDLRQGVNYGYTF.

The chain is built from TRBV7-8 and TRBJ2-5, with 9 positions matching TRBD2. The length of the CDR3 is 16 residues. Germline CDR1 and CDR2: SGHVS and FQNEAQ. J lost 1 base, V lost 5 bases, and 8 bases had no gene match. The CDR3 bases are TGTGCCAGCAGCATTCTAGCGGGGCACCTCCAAGAGACCCAGTACTTC. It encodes CASSILAGHLQETQYF. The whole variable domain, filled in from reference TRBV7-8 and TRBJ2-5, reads GAGVSQSPRYKVAKRGQDVALRCDPISGHVSLFWYQQALGQGPEFLTYFQNEAQLDKSGLPSDRFFAERPEGSVSTLKIQRTQQEDSAVYLCASSILAGHLQETQYFGPGTRLLVL.

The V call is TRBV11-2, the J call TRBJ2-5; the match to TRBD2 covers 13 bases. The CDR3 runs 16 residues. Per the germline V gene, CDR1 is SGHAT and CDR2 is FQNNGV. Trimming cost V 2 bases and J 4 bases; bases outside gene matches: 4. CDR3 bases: TGTGCCAGCAGCTTAACTAGCGGGGGGGCCCCAGAGACCCAGTACTTC. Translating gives CASSLTSGGAPETQYF.

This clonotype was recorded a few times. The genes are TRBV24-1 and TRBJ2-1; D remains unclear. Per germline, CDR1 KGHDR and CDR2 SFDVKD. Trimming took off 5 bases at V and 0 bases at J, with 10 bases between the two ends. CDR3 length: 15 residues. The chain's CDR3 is CATSGADSSYNEQFF. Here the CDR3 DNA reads TGTGCCACCAGTGGCGCGGATAGCTCCTACAATGAGCAGTTCTTC.

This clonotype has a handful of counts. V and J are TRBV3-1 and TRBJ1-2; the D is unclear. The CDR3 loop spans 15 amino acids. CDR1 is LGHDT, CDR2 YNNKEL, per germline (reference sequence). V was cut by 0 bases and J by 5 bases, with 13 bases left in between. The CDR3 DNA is TGTGCCAGCAGCCAAGATGAGAGGCGATCTTATGGCTACACCTTC. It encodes CASSQDERRSYGYTF.

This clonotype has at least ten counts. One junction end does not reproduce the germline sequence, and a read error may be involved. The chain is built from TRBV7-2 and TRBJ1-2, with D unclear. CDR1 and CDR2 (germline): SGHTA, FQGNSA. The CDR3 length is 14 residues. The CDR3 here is CASSLADGLYGYTF. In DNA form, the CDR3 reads TGTGCCAGCAGCCTAGCGGACGGGCTCTATGGCTACACCTTC. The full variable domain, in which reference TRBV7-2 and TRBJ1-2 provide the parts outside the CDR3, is GAGVSQSPSNKVTEKGKDVELRCDPISGHTALYWYRQSLGQGLEFLIYFQGNSAPDKSGLPSDRFSAERTGGSVSTLTIQRTQQEDSAVYLCASSLADGLYGYTFGSGTRLTVV.

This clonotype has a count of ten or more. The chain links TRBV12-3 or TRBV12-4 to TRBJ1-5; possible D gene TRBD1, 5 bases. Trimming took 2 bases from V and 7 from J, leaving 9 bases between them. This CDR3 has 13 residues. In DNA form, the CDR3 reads TGTGCCAGCAGTTTAAAGGCAGGGCAGCCCCAGCATTTT. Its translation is CASSLKAGQPQHF.

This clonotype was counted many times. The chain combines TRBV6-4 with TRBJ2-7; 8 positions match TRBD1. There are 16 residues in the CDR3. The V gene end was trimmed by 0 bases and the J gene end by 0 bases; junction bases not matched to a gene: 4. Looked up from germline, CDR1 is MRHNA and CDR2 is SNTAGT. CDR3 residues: CASSDSRDRSSYEQYV. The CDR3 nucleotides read TGTGCCAGCAGTGACTCCCGGGACAGGTCCTCCTACGAGCAGTACGTC.

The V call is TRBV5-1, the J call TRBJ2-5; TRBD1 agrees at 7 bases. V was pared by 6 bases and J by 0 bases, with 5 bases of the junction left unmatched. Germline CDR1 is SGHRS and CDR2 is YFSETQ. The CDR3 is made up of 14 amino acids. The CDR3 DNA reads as TGCGCCAGCAAAACGACAGGGAACCAAGAGACCCAGTACTTC. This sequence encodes CASKTTGNQETQYF. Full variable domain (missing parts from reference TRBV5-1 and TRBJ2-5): KAGVTQTPRYLIKTRGQQVTLSCSPISGHRSVSWYQQTPGQGLQFLFEYFSETQRNKGNFPGRFSGRQFSNSRSEMNVSTLELGDSALYLCASKTTGNQETQYFGPGTRLLVL.

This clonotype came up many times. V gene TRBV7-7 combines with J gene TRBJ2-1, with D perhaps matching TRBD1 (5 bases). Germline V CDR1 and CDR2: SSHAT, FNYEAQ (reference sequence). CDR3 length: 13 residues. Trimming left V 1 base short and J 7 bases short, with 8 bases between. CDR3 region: CASSLGPGNEQFF. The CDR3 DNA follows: TGTGCCAGCAGCTTAGGTCCAGGGAATGAGCAGTTCTTC.

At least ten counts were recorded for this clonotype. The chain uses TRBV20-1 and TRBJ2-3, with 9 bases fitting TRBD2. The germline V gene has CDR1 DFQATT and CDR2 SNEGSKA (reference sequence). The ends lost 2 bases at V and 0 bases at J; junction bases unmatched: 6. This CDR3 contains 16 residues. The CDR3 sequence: CSARFLAGKSTDTQYF. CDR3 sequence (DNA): TGCAGTGCTAGATTCCTAGCGGGGAAAAGCACAGATACGCAGTATTTT.

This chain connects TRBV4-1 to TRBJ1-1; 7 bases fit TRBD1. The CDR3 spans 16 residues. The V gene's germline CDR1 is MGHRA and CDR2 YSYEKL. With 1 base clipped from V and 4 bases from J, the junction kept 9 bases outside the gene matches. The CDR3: CASSQGRGKTSTEAFF. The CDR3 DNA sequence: TGCGCCAGCAGCCAAGGCAGGGGGAAAACGAGCACTGAAGCTTTCTTT.

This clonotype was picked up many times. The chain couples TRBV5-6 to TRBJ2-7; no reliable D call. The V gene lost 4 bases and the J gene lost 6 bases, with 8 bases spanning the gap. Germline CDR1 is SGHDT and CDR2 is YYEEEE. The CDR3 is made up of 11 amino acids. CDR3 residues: CASSLQGEQYF. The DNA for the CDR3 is TGTGCCAGCAGCCTTCAAGGCGAGCAGTACTTC.

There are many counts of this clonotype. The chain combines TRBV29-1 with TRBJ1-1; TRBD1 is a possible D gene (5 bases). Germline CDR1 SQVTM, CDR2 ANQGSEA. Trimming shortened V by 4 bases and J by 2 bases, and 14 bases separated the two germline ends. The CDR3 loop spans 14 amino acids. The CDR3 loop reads CSVVRQPQNTEAFF. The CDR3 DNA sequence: TGCAGCGTTGTGAGACAGCCGCAAAACACTGAAGCTTTCTTT.

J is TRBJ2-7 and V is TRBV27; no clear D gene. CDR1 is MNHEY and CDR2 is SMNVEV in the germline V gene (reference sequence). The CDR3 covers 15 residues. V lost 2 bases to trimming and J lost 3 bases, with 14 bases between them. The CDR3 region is CASSLTPRPRYEQYF. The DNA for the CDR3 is TGTGCCAGCAGTTTAACCCCCAGGCCCCGCTACGAGCAGTACTTC.

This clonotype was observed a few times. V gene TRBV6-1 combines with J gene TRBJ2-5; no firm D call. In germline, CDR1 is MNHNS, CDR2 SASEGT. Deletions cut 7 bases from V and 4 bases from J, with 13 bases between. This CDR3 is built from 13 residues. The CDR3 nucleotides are TGTGCCAGCACCCCAGTCAGGAGAGAGACCCAGTACTTC. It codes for CASTPVRRETQYF.

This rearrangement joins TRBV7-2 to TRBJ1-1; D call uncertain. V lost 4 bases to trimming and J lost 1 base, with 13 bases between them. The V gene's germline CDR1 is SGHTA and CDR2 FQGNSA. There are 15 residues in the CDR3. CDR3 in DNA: TGTGCCAGCAGCTCAACGAGGCGTGGGAACACTGAAGCTTTCTTT. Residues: CASSSTRRGNTEAFF.

For the CDR3, the DNA is TGTGCCAGCAGTCATACAGGGTCTAATGAAAAACTGTTTTTT. It is translated as CASSHTGSNEKLFF. The chain employs TRBV12-3 or TRBV12-4 and TRBJ1-4; the D gene is possibly TRBD1 (6 bases). V lost 5 bases, J lost 3 bases, and 10 bases lay in between. The CDR3 has 14 residues.